This passage covers 17 T cell receptor beta chains from one sample sequenced in a study of long-term antiretroviral therapy in people with HIV. Survey level was the resolution at which the v3.0 immunoSEQ assay ran. Assay used: immunoSEQ multiplex PCR; TCRdb lists only in-frame clones, some missing. The sample yields some 12,000 clones, under 85% seen once. Sequences were derived from unsorted PBMCs, sampled 3.4 years after starting antiretroviral therapy. The receptors derive from a man aged 40-55 years with HIV.

In this sample, this clone turned up a few times. This rearrangement joins TRBV5-1 to TRBJ1-4; 9 bases match TRBD1. Trimming cost V 3 bases and J 5 bases; bases outside gene matches: 5. Germline loops: CDR1 SGHRS, CDR2 YFSETQ. This CDR3 is 15 amino acids long. The CDR3 coding sequence is TGCGCCAGCAGCTCCTGGACAGGGGAGAATGAAAAACTGTTTTTT. This gives the protein CASSSWTGENEKLFF.

To note about this clone: Other nucleotide sequences in the sample specify the same CDR3. The rearrangement joins TRBV4-3 to TRBJ2-3, with D unresolved. Trimming left V 0 bases short and J 2 bases short, with 6 bases between. Germline CDR1 is LGHNA and CDR2 is YSLEER. This CDR3 spans 14 amino acids. The CDR3: CASSQDRSTDTQYF. The CDR3 DNA reads as TGCGCCAGCAGCCAAGACAGATCCACAGATACGCAGTATTTT.

The gene calls are TRBV19 and TRBJ1-5, with 12 bases aligning to TRBD1. With 7 bases clipped from V and 6 bases from J, the junction kept 13 bases outside the gene matches. Germline CDR1 LNHDA, CDR2 SQIVND (reference sequence). CDR3 size: 17 residues. CDR3 bases: TGTGCCAGTACCTCACGGGAGGGACAGGGGGCTGTTCAGCCCCAGCATTTT. Translation: CASTSREGQGAVQPQHF.

V usage is TRBV7-2 and J usage is TRBJ1-5; D is unclear. From germline, CDR1 is SGHTA and CDR2 FQGNSA. V was cut by 3 bases and J by 6 bases, with 9 bases left in between. The CDR3 has 13 amino acids. The CDR3 nucleotides read TGTGCCAGCAGCTTGAACGTCGGTCAGCCCCAGCATTTT. Amino acid sequence: CASSLNVGQPQHF.

The CDR3 loop is CASSAGQGVGGSRNEQFF. The CDR3 DNA sequence: TGTGCCAGTAGTGCGGGACAGGGGGTCGGCGGGAGCCGCAATGAGCAGTTCTTC. The rearrangement links TRBV19 to TRBJ2-1; 11 positions agree with TRBD1. The CDR3 has 18 residues. With V trimmed by 5 bases and J by 6 bases, 15 bases remained unmatched. Germline V lookup: CDR1 LNHDA, CDR2 SQIVND (reference sequence).

This chain joins TRBV7-3 and TRBJ1-2; 7 bases map to TRBD1. Germline CDR1 reads SGHTA; CDR2 reads FQGTGA. Trimming at V came to 4 bases and at J to 5 bases, leaving 10 bases not matched to a gene. The CDR3 is 15 amino acids. As DNA, the CDR3 is TGTGCCAGCAGCTCCTGGACAGGAGGGGAGTATGGCTACACCTTC. This gives the protein CASSSWTGGEYGYTF.

The J gene is TRBJ2-1, the V gene TRBV10-3; 9 nucleotides match TRBD2. The V gene's germline CDR1 is ENHRY and CDR2 SYGVKD. Trimming took 3 bases from V and 1 from J; bases not matched to a gene: 4. This CDR3 has 16 residues. The CDR3 reads CAISDLSGRSYNEQFF. As DNA, the CDR3 is TGTGCCATCAGTGACCTTAGCGGGAGATCCTACAATGAGCAGTTCTTC.

The chain combines TRBV5-6 with TRBJ2-2; 8 nucleotides match TRBD1. Trimming at V came to 6 bases and at J to 5 bases, leaving 12 bases not matched to a gene. The CDR3 runs to 16 residues. Germline CDR1 and CDR2: SGHDT and YYEEEE. Here the CDR3 DNA reads TGTGCCAGCACCTCCCCCGGCAGGGGGCGTACCGGGGAGCTGTTTTTT. This gives the protein CASTSPGRGRTGELFF.

The rearrangement links TRBV7-9 to TRBJ2-7, with TRBD1 identical over 9 bases. CDR3 length: 15 residues. V was clipped by 4 bases and J by 7 bases; unmatched bases: 11. The germline gives CDR1 SEHNR, CDR2 FQNEAQ (reference sequence). CDR3 bases: TGTGCCAGCAGCTCCCTACAGGGGGCGCAGGGGGAGCAGTACTTC. Amino acids: CASSSLQGAQGEQYF.

In this sample, this clone turned up a few times. The J gene is TRBJ2-6, the V gene TRBV2; D remains ambiguous. V was shortened by 11 bases and J by 1 base, with 6 bases between the two germline ends. CDR3 length equals 12 residues. The germline CDR1 and CDR2 sequences are SNHLY and FYNNEI. The CDR3 loop is CAYHSGANVLTF. CDR3 in DNA: TGTGCCTATCATTCTGGGGCCAACGTCCTGACTTTC.

This clone was found once. The chain couples TRBV7-3 to TRBJ1-3; 8 positions agree with TRBD1. Germline assignment: CDR1 SGHTA and CDR2 FQGTGA. The CDR3 is made up of 18 amino acids. The V segment lost 1 base and the J segment 0 bases; nucleotides outside the gene matches: 8. The CDR3 DNA is TGTGCCAGCAGCTTAAGGGCAGGGGGCATAAACTCTGGAAACACCATATATTTT. Translating it yields CASSLRAGGINSGNTIYF.

The chain combines TRBV27 with TRBJ1-4, with TRBD1 as a possible D gene (5 bases). V lost 4 bases, J lost 8 bases, and 14 bases lay in between. CDR3 size: 14 residues. The germline V gene encodes CDR1 MNHEY and CDR2 SMNVEV (reference sequence). The CDR3 region is CASSSGPGGEKLFF. DNA for the CDR3: TGTGCCAGCAGTTCCGGTCCTGGGGGGGAAAAACTGTTTTTT.

The J gene is TRBJ2-3, the V gene TRBV4-3, with a tentative D call TRBD2 (5 bases). Germline-derived CDR1 and CDR2 are LGHNA and YSLEER. This CDR3 contains 14 residues. Trimming stripped 4 bases from V and 1 base from J, with 9 bases between. CDR3 loop: CASSRAERTDTQYF. Here the CDR3 DNA reads TGCGCCAGCAGCCGAGCGGAACGCACAGATACGCAGTATTTT.

This clone was recorded once. The rearrangement uses TRBV7-3 and TRBJ2-7, with 8 positions matching TRBD2. CDR1 and CDR2 from the germline V gene are SGHTA and FQGTGA. With 5 bases clipped from V and 4 bases from J, the junction kept 10 bases outside the gene matches. This CDR3 region has 15 residues. The CDR3 DNA sequence: TGTGCCAGCAGCGCGCGTCGACTAGCGACGTACGAGCAGTACTTC. This translates into CASSARRLATYEQYF.

The rearrangement links TRBV19 to TRBJ1-2; 7 positions match TRBD1. The CDR3 contains 14 residues. V was clipped by 7 bases and J by 4 bases; unmatched bases: 9. Germline CDR1 reads LNHDA; CDR2 reads SQIVND (reference sequence). The CDR3 nucleotides read TGTGCCAGTACGGAGGGGGCCGACTTCTATGGCTACACCTTC. It is translated as CASTEGADFYGYTF.

The chain uses TRBV10-3 and TRBJ1-1, with D hard to call. This CDR3 has 12 residues. Germline V gene sequence: CDR1 ENHRY, CDR2 SYGVKD. V dropped 3 bases and J dropped 6 bases, with 8 bases sitting between them. The CDR3 protein is CAISDRAAEAFF. The CDR3 DNA reads TGTGCCATCAGTGATAGAGCAGCTGAAGCTTTCTTT.

This sequence joins TRBV5-1 and TRBJ2-7, with D possibly being TRBD2 (6 bases). Germline values: CDR1 SGHRS, CDR2 YFSETQ. The CDR3 extends over 15 amino acids. The ends were cut back, 1 base at V and 1 base at J, with 12 bases in the middle. In DNA, the CDR3 is TGCGCCAGCAGCTTGAGGAGTGGGGGGTCCTACGAGCAGTACTTC. This encodes CASSLRSGGSYEQYF.